This T cell receptor (beta chain) stems from a study of CD8 T cells in Susac syndrome. General study findings and limits: It was acknowledged in the study that its TCR sequencing and HLA analysis involved a relatively small number of individuals.

As regards this clonotype: Antigen unknown.

CDR1 and CDR2 from the germline V gene are SQVTM and ANQGSEA. The CDR3 runs 14 residues. The J segment lost 3 bases and the V segment lost 7 bases, leaving 8 bases of the junction unmatched. RNA totalling about 0.45 to 1 ug underwent reverse transcription with random hexamers. One entry per CDR3 protein, called by TCRdb with MiXCR from the immunoSEQ multiplex PCR reads. Among approximately 230,000 distinct CDR3 sequences, about 94% were seen once, and the ten largest hold roughly 0.072%. Peripheral blood CD8+ and CD4+ T cells were profiled by TCR beta sequencing. Treatment-naive patients with stable or active relapsing-remitting disease served as multiple sclerosis controls. CD8+ and CD4+ T cells were negatively isolated; TEMRA cells were FACS-enriched.

The sequence came from a human donor with multiple sclerosis. The sequencing sample was made of CD4+ T cells from PBMCs. This chain uses TRBV29-1 with TRBJ2-1, with 8 nucleotides matching TRBD1. This CDR3 reads CSGGTGQVYNEQFF. The CDR3 DNA reads as TGCAGCGGGGGTACGGGACAGGTCTACAATGAGCAGTTCTTC.